This T cell receptor beta chain was captured by sequencing in a study of radiotherapy plus CTLA-4 blockade in lung cancer. In the study overall: With less than 40% of patients having disease control, objective responses were seen in about 17%.

The repertoire was sequenced with immunoSEQ multiplex PCR; TCRdb's copy has only in-frame clones and lacks some. The sample lists 30,000 to 50,000 clones, about four fifths occurring once. Germline CDR1 reads SNHLY; CDR2 reads FYNNEI. The CDR3 is made up of 15 amino acids. V trimming: 6 bases; J trimming: 3 bases; junction bases outside the gene matches: 10. This clonotype was obtained from a human donor with non-small cell lung cancer that progressed on radiotherapy plus ipilimumab. The chain combines TRBV2 with TRBJ2-7, with 8 nucleotides matching TRBD1. This specimen consisted of peripheral blood, obtained from a patient treated with radiotherapy plus ipilimumab. The CDR3 protein is CASSEQGASDYEQYF. CDR3 coding DNA: TGTGCCAGCAGCGAGCAGGGGGCCTCGGACTACGAGCAGTACTTC.